Listed below are T cell receptor beta chains from one sample, sequenced in a study of radiotherapy plus CTLA-4 blockade in lung cancer. Method: immunoSEQ multiplex PCR; TCRdb's copy keeps in-frame clones and lacks some. The data hold about 95,000 clones, with 83% observed a single time. Specimen: peripheral blood, collected from a patient treated with radiotherapy plus ipilimumab. These receptor sequences come from a human donor with non-small cell lung cancer who had stable disease on radiotherapy plus ipilimumab. Both conserved end residues are part of each CDR3. A D gene is named only where the DNA matches it firmly. Not all rows give a size; the values are once, few, many and, for expanded clones, a class.

CDR3 protein | CDR3 DNA | V gene | D gene | J gene | clone size
CASSLIPGTAYEQYF | TGCGCCAGCAGCTTGATCCCAGGGACGGCCTACGAGCAGTACTTC | TRBV5-1 | . | TRBJ2-7 | .
CAISGNTGELFF | TGTGCCATCAGTGGGAACACCGGGGAGCTGTTTTTT | TRBV10-3 | . | TRBJ2-2 | few
CASSLVGTARGMSNQPQHF | TGTGCCAGCAGCTTAGTAGGCACCGCCCGGGGAATGAGCAATCAGCCCCAGCATTTT | TRBV7-9 | . | TRBJ1-5 | once
CASSARETQYF | TGTGCCAGCAGTGCGAGGGAGACCCAGTACTTC | TRBV28 | . | TRBJ2-5 | .
CASSLSLIEQFF | TGTGCCAGCAGCTTATCATTAATTGAGCAGTTCTTC | TRBV7-9 | . | TRBJ2-1 | .
CASSDSWESYNEQFF | TGTGCCAGCAGTGACTCGTGGGAATCCTACAATGAGCAGTTCTTC | TRBV6-4 | . | TRBJ2-1 | once
CASQLAGTDTQYF | TGTGCCAGCCAACTAGCGGGGACAGATACGCAGTATTTT | TRBV27 | TRBD2 | TRBJ2-3 | once
CASSLDGLAGSEQFF | TGTGCCAGCAGTTTAGATGGACTAGCGGGGAGTGAGCAGTTCTTC | TRBV28 | TRBD2 | TRBJ2-1 | .
CASSGRERLDNSPLHF | TGTGCCAGCAGTGGAAGAGAACGACTGGATAATTCACCCCTCCACTTT | TRBV6-1 | . | TRBJ1-6 | .
CAWINRMGGGFSPLHF | TGTGCCTGGATTAACCGGATGGGTGGGGGCTTTTCACCCCTCCACTTT | TRBV30 | . | TRBJ1-6 | .
CASSENDYSNQPQHF | TGTGCCAGCAGCGAGAACGACTATAGCAATCAGCCCCAGCATTTT | TRBV9 | . | TRBJ1-5 | .
CASSPLGGETGEQFF | TGTGCCAGCAGCCCCCTGGGGGGAGAAACTGGTGAGCAGTTCTTC | TRBV7-9 | . | TRBJ2-1 | .
CASKTDRARNSPLHF | TGTGCCAGCAAAACGGACAGGGCGCGCAATTCACCCCTCCACTTT | TRBV6-1 | TRBD1 | TRBJ1-6 | .
CASSPERVNYGYTF | TGTGCCAGCTCACCAGAACGGGTGAACTATGGCTACACCTTC | TRBV18 | . | TRBJ1-2 | .
CASSRRDRATYEQYF | TGTGCCAGCAGCCGCCGGGACAGGGCCACCTACGAGCAGTACTTC | TRBV6-5 | TRBD1 | TRBJ2-7 | .
CASSDVGQGTDTQYF | TGTGCCAGCAGTGACGTCGGGCAGGGGACAGATACGCAGTATTTT | TRBV2 | . | TRBJ2-3 | .
CASSSRGQGNMNTEAFF | TGCGCCAGCAGCTCCCGAGGACAGGGAAACATGAACACTGAAGCTTTCTTT | TRBV4-1 | TRBD1 | TRBJ1-1 | .
CAWSVGGARASYEQYF | TGTGCCTGGAGTGTAGGCGGGGCGAGGGCCTCCTACGAGCAGTACTTC | TRBV30 | . | TRBJ2-7 | .
CASSEWGDTEAFF | TGTGCCAGCAGTGAATGGGGGGACACTGAAGCTTTCTTT | TRBV6-1 | . | TRBJ1-1 | .
CASSDGTYQETQYF | TGTGCCAGCAGTGACGGGACTTACCAAGAGACCCAGTACTTC | TRBV2 | . | TRBJ2-5 | .
CASSDVLGTQYF | TGTGCCAGCAGTGACGTCTTAGGGACCCAGTACTTC | TRBV2 | . | TRBJ2-5 | .
CASSEGGRKEKLFF | TGTGCCAGTAGTGAGGGTGGAAGGAAAGAAAAACTGTTTTTT | TRBV19 | . | TRBJ1-4 | once
CASSPRQGSHEQYF | TGTGCCAGCTCACCCCGACAGGGGTCCCACGAGCAGTACTTC | TRBV18 | TRBD1 | TRBJ2-7 | .
CASSQLPSQYTEAFF | TGTGCCAGCAGCCAACTCCCCTCCCAGTACACTGAAGCTTTCTTT | TRBV16 | . | TRBJ1-1 | .
CASSLVLASGEQYF | TGTGCCAGCAGCTTGGTTCTAGCCTCAGGCGAGCAGTACTTC | TRBV7-9 | . | TRBJ2-7 | few
CASSPVVHGGEQYF | TGTGCCAGCAGCCCAGTAGTACACGGGGGCGAGCAGTACTTC | TRBV9 | . | TRBJ2-7 | .
CASSESVRRGGYTF | TGTGCCAGCAGTGAATCGGTTCGCAGGGGCGGCTACACCTTC | TRBV25-1 | . | TRBJ1-2 | .
CASRKTGFTGELFF | TGTGCCAGCAGAAAGACAGGGTTCACCGGGGAGCTGTTTTTT | TRBV7-6 | TRBD1 | TRBJ2-2 | .
CASSPGLAGGYQETQYF | TGTGCCAGCAGCCCCGGACTAGCGGGGGGGTACCAAGAGACCCAGTACTTC | TRBV5-4 | TRBD2 | TRBJ2-5 | .
CASSRGLAGAGEQYF | TGTGCCAGCAGTAGAGGCTTAGCGGGAGCCGGCGAGCAGTACTTC | TRBV6-6 | TRBD2 | TRBJ2-7 | once
CASSLVGDGAYEQYF | TGTGCCAGCAGCTTAGTCGGGGACGGAGCTTACGAGCAGTACTTC | TRBV7-6 | . | TRBJ2-7 | once
CASSIARLAGGSGANVLTF | TGTGCCAGTAGTATAGCCCGACTAGCGGGTGGCTCTGGGGCCAACGTCCTGACTTTC | TRBV19 | TRBD2 | TRBJ2-6 | .
CASSVDHLGTDTQYF | TGTGCCAGCAGCGTGGACCATCTGGGCACAGATACGCAGTATTTT | TRBV9 | . | TRBJ2-3 | .
CASSLGASGRTDTQYF | TGTGCCAGCAGCTTAGGGGCTAGCGGTCGCACAGATACGCAGTATTTT | TRBV13 | TRBD2 | TRBJ2-3 | once
CASSLAVGTEAFF | TGTGCCAGCAGCTTAGCAGTGGGCACTGAAGCTTTCTTT | TRBV11-3 | . | TRBJ1-1 | .
CAWSWGGSGPQHF | TGTGCCTGGAGTTGGGGAGGTTCGGGGCCCCAGCATTTT | TRBV30 | . | TRBJ1-5 | .
CASSLTSGGTYNEQFF | TGTGCCAGCAGCTTAACCAGCGGGGGAACCTACAATGAGCAGTTCTTC | TRBV7-3 | TRBD2 | TRBJ2-1 | .
CASSPMEGPRSPLHF | TGTGCCAGCAGTCCAATGGAGGGGCCTCGGTCACCCCTCCACTTT | TRBV6-1 | . | TRBJ1-6 | medium-sized
CASSAGTGYLNTEAFF | TGTGCCAGCAGTGCCGGGACAGGTTATCTGAACACTGAAGCTTTCTTT | TRBV6-1 | TRBD1 | TRBJ1-1 | once
CASSPVMAGELFF | TGTGCCAGCAGCCCCGTAATGGCCGGGGAGCTGTTTTTT | TRBV14 | . | TRBJ2-2 | .
CASSPGTGTYNEQFF | TGCGCCAGCAGCCCCGGGACAGGGACATACAATGAGCAGTTCTTC | TRBV5-1 | TRBD1 | TRBJ2-1 | .
CASSVGDRINANQPQHF | TGTGCCAGCAGCGTAGGTGACAGGATCAATGCGAATCAGCCCCAGCATTTT | TRBV9 | . | TRBJ1-5 | few
CASSGTGENGYTF | TGTGCCAGCAGTGGGACAGGGGAGAATGGCTACACCTTC | TRBV2 | TRBD1 | TRBJ1-2 | few
CASSPILPAGGIPYEQYF | TGTGCCAGCAGCCCCATATTACCAGCGGGGGGTATCCCCTACGAGCAGTACTTC | TRBV7-8 | TRBD2 | TRBJ2-7 | .
CASSESGGYGYTF | TGTGCCAGCAGTGAGTCCGGGGGCTATGGCTACACCTTC | TRBV6-1 | . | TRBJ1-2 | .
CASSIDREGLQHF | TGTGCCAGCAGTATAGACAGGGAGGGGCTCCAGCATTTT | TRBV2 | TRBD1 | TRBJ1-5 | .
CSVEGRASHMYEQFF | TGCAGCGTTGAAGGGCGGGCTTCCCATATGTATGAGCAGTTCTTC | TRBV29-1 | . | TRBJ2-1 | .
CASSISVGPLNTGELFF | TGTGCCAGCAGCATTTCAGTAGGACCACTGAACACCGGGGAGCTGTTTTTT | TRBV28 | . | TRBJ2-2 | .
CASSIVGTGGEQFF | TGTGCCAGTAGTATAGTTGGTACGGGAGGGGAGCAGTTCTTC | TRBV19 | TRBD2 | TRBJ2-1 | .
CASSLQQETQYF | TGTGCCAGCAGCTTACAGCAAGAGACCCAGTACTTC | TRBV11-2 | . | TRBJ2-5 | .
CASSFSGWDNEQFF | TGTGCCAGCAGCTTCTCAGGGTGGGACAATGAGCAGTTCTTC | TRBV7-6 | . | TRBJ2-1 | .
CASRGQGNQPQHF | TGTGCCAGTAGAGGACAGGGCAATCAGCCCCAGCATTTT | TRBV19 | TRBD1 | TRBJ1-5 | .
CASSLRSGGLYNEQFF | TGCGCCAGCAGCTTGAGGAGCGGGGGGCTATACAATGAGCAGTTCTTC | TRBV5-1 | TRBD2 | TRBJ2-1 | .
CASRDSKTANYGYTF | TGTGCCAGCAGGGACAGTAAGACAGCTAACTATGGCTACACCTTC | TRBV6-1 | . | TRBJ1-2 | once
CASSQYKGPSGEQYF | TGTGCCAGCAGCCAATACAAGGGCCCATCTGGCGAGCAGTACTTC | TRBV14 | . | TRBJ2-7 | .